One sample yielded the 14 T cell receptor beta chains listed below, sequenced in a study of blood T cell repertoires in COVID-19. Here immunoSEQ multiplex PCR was the method, and the copy in TCRdb shows in-frame clones only, minus some. The sample lists 350,000 to 400,000 clones, roughly 90% occurring once. Sequencing was done on a sample of PBMCs or T cells enriched from blood (not recorded which). The receptors shown here come from a woman aged 40 to 55 who had been exposed to COVID-19.

The gene calls are TRBV5-4 and TRBJ1-2, with D possibly being TRBD1 (6 bases). This CDR3 has 12 amino acids. Germline V CDR1 and CDR2: SGHNT, YYREEE (reference sequence). The V and J ends lost 4 bases and 8 bases respectively, with 12 bases between them. CDR3: CASSGRQEGYTF. The CDR3 DNA reads TGTGCCAGCAGCGGACGACAGGAAGGCTACACCTTC.

The chain couples TRBV24-1 to TRBJ2-1, with D uncertain. Germline CDR1 is KGHDR and CDR2 is SFDVKD. The CDR3 runs to 16 residues. The V end was cut by 5 bases, the J end by 4 bases, with 17 bases between. CDR3 sequence (DNA): TGTGCCACCAGTGGGCGGCGGCCCGTGGGTTACAATGAGCAGTTCTTC. Translation: CATSGRRPVGYNEQFF.

As DNA, the CDR3 is TGTGCCAGCAGCTCGGCCGGGACAACCGACTACACCTTC. It yields the protein CASSSAGTTDYTF. The chain is built from TRBV5-4 and TRBJ1-2, with D possibly matching TRBD1 (6 bases). Germline lookup yields CDR1 SGHNT and CDR2 YYREEE (reference sequence). Trimming took off 3 bases at V and 10 bases at J, with 16 bases between the two ends. The CDR3 is 13 residues long.

The chain employs TRBV24-1 and TRBJ1-2, with D possibly matching TRBD1 (6 bases). The CDR3 totals 13 residues. V was clipped by 1 base and J by 5 bases, with 7 bases between them. Germline CDR1 KGHDR, CDR2 SFDVKD. Here the CDR3 DNA reads TGTGCCACCAGTGATTTTCAGGGGTATGGCTACACCTTC. This encodes CATSDFQGYGYTF.

There are a few counts of this clone. The genes are TRBV30 and TRBJ1-2, with 8 bases fitting TRBD1. V shed 4 bases and J 3 bases; nucleotides not matched to a gene: 7. The CDR3 runs to 14 residues. CDR1 and CDR2 (germline): GTSNPN, SVGIG (reference sequence). The CDR3 is CAWTHLRGHYGYTF. CDR3 DNA sequence: TGTGCCTGGACCCACCTCAGGGGGCACTATGGCTACACCTTC.

This clone was observed once. The chain joins TRBV7-9 to TRBJ2-3; 8 nucleotides align to TRBD1. Per the germline V gene, CDR1 is SEHNR and CDR2 is FQNEAQ (reference sequence). The CDR3 sequence is 15 residues long. V lost 11 bases to trimming and J lost 3 bases; unmatched junction nucleotides: 13. The CDR3 loop is CAYGIPGGVTDTQYF. The CDR3 DNA reads as TGTGCCTATGGAATCCCAGGGGGCGTAACAGATACGCAGTATTTT.

CDR3 amino acids: CASSLASVGGGYTF. For the CDR3, the DNA is TGTGCCAGCAGCTTAGCATCTGTCGGGGGTGGCTACACCTTC. This sequence joins TRBV7-9 and TRBJ1-2; possible D gene TRBD1, 5 bases. Germline CDR1 reads SEHNR; CDR2 reads FQNEAQ (reference sequence). V was cut by 0 bases and J by 7 bases, with 12 bases left in between. The CDR3 runs to 14 residues. The entire variable domain, with the rest obtained from reference TRBV7-9 and TRBJ1-2, is as follows: DTGVSQNPRHKITKRGQNVTFRCDPISEHNRLYWYRQTLGQGPEFLTYFQNEAQLEKSRLLSDRFSAERPKGSFSTLEIQRTEQGDSAMYLCASSLASVGGGYTFGSGTRLTVV.

The table lists this clone with a few counts. The V gene is TRBV16, the J gene TRBJ1-3, with TRBD1 as a possible D gene (5 bases). Germline CDR1 reads KGHSY; CDR2 reads FQNENV. This CDR3 is built from 17 residues. The ends were cut back, 0 bases at V and 3 bases at J, with 15 bases in the middle. CDR3 DNA sequence: TGTGCCAGCAGCCAATCCTGGAGGGGAGATGGTGGAAACACCATATATTTT. This translates into CASSQSWRGDGGNTIYF.

J is TRBJ1-1 and V is TRBV27; D not resolved. Germline CDR1 reads MNHEY; CDR2 reads SMNVEV (reference sequence). CDR3 size: 14 residues. Trimming took off 4 bases at V and 3 bases at J, with 12 bases between the two ends. This chain's CDR3 is CASSSGAMDTEAFF. In DNA, the CDR3 is TGTGCCAGCAGTTCGGGAGCAATGGACACTGAAGCTTTCTTT.

The rearrangement uses TRBV2 and TRBJ2-7, with 8 bases matching TRBD1. V lost 1 base and J lost 4; bases outside the gene matches: 6. CDR3 length: 15 residues. Germline loops: CDR1 SNHLY, CDR2 FYNNEI. This CDR3 reads CASSEDRGAFYEQYF. The DNA of the CDR3 is TGTGCCAGCAGTGAAGACAGGGGGGCTTTTTACGAGCAGTACTTC. Based on the CDR3 plus reference TRBV2 and TRBJ2-7, the full variable domain is EPEVTQTPSHQVTQMGQEVILRCVPISNHLYFYWYRQILGQKVEFLVSFYNNEISEKSEIFDDQFSVERPDGSNFTLKIRSTKLEDSAMYFCASSEDRGAFYEQYFGPGTRLTVT.

The chain uses TRBV10-3 and TRBJ2-1, with TRBD2 matching 7 bases. The V gene's germline CDR1 is ENHRY and CDR2 SYGVKD. This CDR3 region has 12 residues. J lost 5 bases, V lost 6 bases, and 1 base had no gene match. The CDR3 loop is CAIRTSHNEQFF. The CDR3 region has the DNA TGTGCCATCAGGACTAGCCACAATGAGCAGTTCTTC.

The V call is TRBV6-2 or TRBV6-3, the J call TRBJ1-2; TRBD1 aligns across 8 bases. The V and J ends lost 0 bases and 5 bases, in that order; junction bases with no gene match: 11. There are 17 residues in the CDR3. Germline lookup yields CDR1 MNHEY and CDR2 SVGEGT. The CDR3: CASSYSLGQAGGYGYTF. The CDR3 nucleotides are TGTGCCAGCAGTTACTCCCTGGGACAGGCCGGAGGGTATGGCTACACCTTC.

This sequence joins TRBV30 and TRBJ1-1, with D possibly TRBD1 on 5 matching bases. Trimming cost V 1 base and J 11 bases, with 20 bases left between them. The CDR3 has 14 amino acids. Germline CDR1 GTSNPN, CDR2 SVGIG (reference sequence). CDR3 residues: CAWSGEGPQNLAFF. Written as DNA, the CDR3 is TGTGCCTGGAGTGGGGAGGGGCCCCAAAATCTGGCTTTCTTT.

This chain links TRBV2 with TRBJ1-6, with D possibly being TRBD1 (5 bases). Trimming left V 6 bases short and J 6 bases short, with 12 bases between. The CDR3 length is 14 residues. Germline lookup yields CDR1 SNHLY and CDR2 FYNNEI. Here the CDR3 DNA reads TGTGCCAGCAGCCAGGACAAGGTTAATTCACCCCTCCACTTT. Amino acid sequence: CASSQDKVNSPLHF.